This T cell receptor (beta chain) was documented in a study of blood T cell repertoires in COVID-19. Overall study: There were acute and convalescent COVID-19 samples, and they came from the United States, Italy and Spain.

CDR1 SGHNT and CDR2 YENEEA come from the germline V gene. V shed 5 bases, J shed 6 bases, and the junction held 7 bases outside the gene matches. The CDR3 runs 15 residues. As processed by the authors: Amplification of reference gene primers was used by the study to estimate nucleated cell counts. Some clones are missing from TCRdb's copy, which holds only in-frame ones; the method was immunoSEQ multiplex PCR. The V and J calls and clone size are taken from that table; D and trimming were inferred from the DNA. Of about 150,000 clones listed, about 90% are singletons. The receptor's source is a man in his fifties with acute or convalescent COVID-19. Input material: peripheral blood. The chain carries TRBV11-3 and TRBJ2-7; 13 bases are a match to TRBD2. Here the CDR3 reads CASSRGTSGIREQYF. For the CDR3, the DNA is TGTGCCAGCAGCCGAGGGACTAGCGGGATCCGCGAGCAGTACTTC.